This T cell receptor beta chain stems from a study of patients and donors after allogeneic stem cell transplantation. TCRdb re-called the RT-PCR reads through MiXCR, storing one row per CDR3 protein. The table shows approximately 88,000 distinct CDR3 sequences, with 4.5% to 5% occurring only once. This clonotype is medium-sized in the sample. From germline, CDR1 is ENHRY and CDR2 SYGVKD. The CDR3 runs 15 residues. The J segment lost 7 bases and the V segment lost 7 bases, leaving 12 bases of the junction unmatched. The receptor's source is a human donor who was either an allogeneic HSCT recipient or a stem cell or donor lymphocyte infusion donor (not recorded which). It is not recorded whose cells these are; they may come from a transplant donor. V gene TRBV10-3 combines with J gene TRBJ2-7, with 11 bases matching TRBD2. Input material: blood, either unsorted or a sorted T cell fraction (not recorded which). The CDR3 reads CAIMAGTSGTREQYF. CDR3 DNA: TGTGCCATCATGGCGGGGACTAGCGGTACGAGGGAGCAGTACTTC.